This TCR beta chain originates from a study of tumor-infiltrating lymphocytes in primary liver carcinoma. The roughly 18-34 mg bulk tissue piece was not sorted before simultaneous RNA and DNA extraction. A constant-region primer primed TCR beta cDNA synthesis from about 530 ng of total RNA. Libraries of TCR beta came from three nested multiplex PCR rounds with slightly modified ARM-PCR. TCRdb analysed the multiplex PCR reads with MiXCR anew, one entry per CDR3 protein. This table has around 81,000 distinct CDR3 sequences, over 70% appearing once. About this clonotype itself: The junction departs from the called germline gene at one end, perhaps through a read error.

The TCR was taken from a woman aged 55-75 years with primary liver carcinoma and hepatitis B virus infection. Source material: liver tumor tissue from sampling region 4. Subset meaning: tumor region T4, right-lateral pole.

The CDR3 region has the DNA TGCGGCGTCGGTAGCGGGAATTCGGTACGGACAGATACGCAGTATTTT. It is translated as CGVGSGNSVRTDTQYF. The gene calls are TRBV29-1 and TRBJ2-3; 8 nucleotides agree with TRBD2. The germline gives CDR1 SQVTM, CDR2 ANQGSEA. This CDR3 spans 16 amino acids.